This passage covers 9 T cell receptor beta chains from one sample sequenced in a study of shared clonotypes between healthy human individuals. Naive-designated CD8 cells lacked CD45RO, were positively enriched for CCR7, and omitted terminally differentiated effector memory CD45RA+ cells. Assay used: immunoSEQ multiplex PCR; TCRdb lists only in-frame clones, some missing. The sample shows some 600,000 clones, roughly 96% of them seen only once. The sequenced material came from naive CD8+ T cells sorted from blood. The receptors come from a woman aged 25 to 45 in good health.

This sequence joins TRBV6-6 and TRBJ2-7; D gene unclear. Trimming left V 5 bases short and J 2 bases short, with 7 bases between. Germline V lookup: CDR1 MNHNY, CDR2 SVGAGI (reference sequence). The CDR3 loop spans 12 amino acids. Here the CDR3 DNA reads TGTGCCAGCAGTCCAGAGGCCTACGAGCAGTACTTC. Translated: CASSPEAYEQYF.

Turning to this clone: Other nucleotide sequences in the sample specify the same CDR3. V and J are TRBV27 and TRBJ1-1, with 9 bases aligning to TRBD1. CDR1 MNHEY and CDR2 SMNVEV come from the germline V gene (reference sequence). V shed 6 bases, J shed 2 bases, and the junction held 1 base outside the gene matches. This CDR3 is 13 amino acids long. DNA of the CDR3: TGTGCCAGCAGGACAGGGGGAAACACTGAAGCTTTCTTT. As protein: CASRTGGNTEAFF.

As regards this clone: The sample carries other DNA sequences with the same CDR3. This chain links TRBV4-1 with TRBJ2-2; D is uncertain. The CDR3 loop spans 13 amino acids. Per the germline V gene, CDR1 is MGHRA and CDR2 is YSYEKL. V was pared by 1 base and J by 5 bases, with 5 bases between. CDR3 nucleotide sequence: TGCGCCAGCAGCCAAGTCCGGACCGGGGAGCTGTTTTTT. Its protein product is CASSQVRTGELFF.

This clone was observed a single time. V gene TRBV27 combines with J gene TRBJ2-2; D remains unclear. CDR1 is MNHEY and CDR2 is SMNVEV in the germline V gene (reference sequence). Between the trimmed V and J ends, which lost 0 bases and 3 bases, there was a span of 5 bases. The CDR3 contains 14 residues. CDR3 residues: CASSLSWDTGELFF. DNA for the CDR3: TGTGCCAGCAGTTTATCCTGGGACACCGGGGAGCTGTTTTTT.

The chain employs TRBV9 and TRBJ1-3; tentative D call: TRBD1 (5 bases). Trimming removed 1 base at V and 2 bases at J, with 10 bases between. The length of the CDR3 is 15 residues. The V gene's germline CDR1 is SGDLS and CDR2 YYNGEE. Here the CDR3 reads CASSVSGGPGNTIYF. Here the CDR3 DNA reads TGTGCCAGCAGCGTATCTGGGGGTCCTGGAAACACCATATATTTT.

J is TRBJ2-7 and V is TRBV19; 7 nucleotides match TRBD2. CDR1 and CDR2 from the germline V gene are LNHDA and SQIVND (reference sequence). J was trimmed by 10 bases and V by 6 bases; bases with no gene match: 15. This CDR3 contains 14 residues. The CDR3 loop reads CASSQRGAYENQYF. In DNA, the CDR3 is TGTGCCAGTAGCCAGCGGGGCGCCTATGAGAATCAGTACTTC. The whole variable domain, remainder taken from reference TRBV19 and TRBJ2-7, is DGGITQSPKYLFRKEGQNVTLSCEQNLNHDAMYWYRQDPGQGLRLIYYSQIVNDFQKGDIAEGYSVSREKKESFPLTVTSAQKNPTAFYLCASSQRGAYENQYFGPGTRLTVT.

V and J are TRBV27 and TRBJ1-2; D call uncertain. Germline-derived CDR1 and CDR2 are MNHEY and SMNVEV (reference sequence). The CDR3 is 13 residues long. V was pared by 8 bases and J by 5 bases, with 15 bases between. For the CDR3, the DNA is TGTGCCAGCGGTACTGGACGGAATTATGGCTACACCTTC. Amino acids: CASGTGRNYGYTF.

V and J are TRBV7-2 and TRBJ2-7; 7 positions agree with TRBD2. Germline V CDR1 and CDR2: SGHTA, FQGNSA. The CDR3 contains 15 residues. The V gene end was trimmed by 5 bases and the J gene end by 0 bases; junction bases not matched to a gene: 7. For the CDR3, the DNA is TGTGCCAGCAGCCCCCGGGACTACAGCTCCTACGAGCAGTACTTC. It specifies CASSPRDYSSYEQYF.

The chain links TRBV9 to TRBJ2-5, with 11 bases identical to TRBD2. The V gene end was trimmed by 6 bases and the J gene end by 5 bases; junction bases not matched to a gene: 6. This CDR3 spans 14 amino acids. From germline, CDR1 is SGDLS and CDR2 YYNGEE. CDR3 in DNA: TGTGCCAGCAATAGCGGGAGGGCCGGGGAGACCCAGTACTTC. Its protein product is CASNSGRAGETQYF.